These T cell receptor beta chains were read from a single sample in a study of CD8 T cells in Susac syndrome. From the immunoSEQ multiplex PCR reads, TCRdb called clonotypes with MiXCR, one entry per CDR3 protein. Of 75,000 to 100,000 distinct CDR3 sequences listed, about 93% are singletons. The sample was CD8+ T cells from PBMCs. The receptors come from a human donor with Susac syndrome. Both conserved end residues are part of each CDR3. A D gene is named only where the DNA matches it firmly. Where a row states a size, it is once, few, many or the class of an expanded clone; other rows omit it.

TRBV7-9	TRBJ2-3	-	-	9	TGTGCCCCGGGAGATACGCAGTATTTT	CAPGDTQYF
TRBV24-1	TRBJ2-1	-	TRBD1	14	TGTGCCACCAGCCGACAGGGGAGCCGAAATGAGCAGTTCTTC	CATSRQGSRNEQFF
TRBV28	TRBJ2-1	-	-	12	TGTGCCAGCAGTTTCTCCCGTCCCGGGTCGTTCTTC	CASSFSRPGSFF
TRBV30	TRBJ2-1	once	-	13	TGTGCCTGCTATTCATTAGGGGTGGGTGAGCAGTTCTTC	CACYSLGVGEQFF
TRBV9	TRBJ1-2	-	-	14	TGTGCCAGCAGCGTAGGTGACGGACACTATGGCTACACCTTC	CASSVGDGHYGYTF
TRBV3-1	TRBJ2-3	-	-	15	TGTGCCAGCAGCCTCCTTGGCCCGTTTACGGATACGCAGTATTTT	CASSLLGPFTDTQYF
TRBV27	TRBJ2-7	-	TRBD2	14	TGTGCCAGCTCGGGGACGGGACTAGCCTACGAGCAGTACTTC	CASSGTGLAYEQYF
TRBV6-5	TRBJ2-1	-	-	15	TGTGCCAGCAGTCCGGACGGTTTGATCTACAATGAGCAGTTCTTC	CASSPDGLIYNEQFF
TRBV29-1	TRBJ2-7	-	TRBD1	12	TGCAGCGTAAGGGACAGTGCCTACGAGCAGTACTTC	CSVRDSAYEQYF
TRBV5-6	TRBJ2-7	-	-	14	TGTGCCAGCAGCTTTGGGGGTTCTGCGTACGAGCAGTACTTC	CASSFGGSAYEQYF
TRBV21-1	TRBJ1-5	-	-	17	TGTGCCAGCAGCAAAGAGGGAAGCCGGTATAGCAATCAGCCCCAGCATTTT	CASSKEGSRYSNQPQHF
TRBV20-1	TRBJ1-4	-	-	14	TGCAGTGCGCTTCTGGGGCAGCGGGGCGAAAAACTGTTTTTT	CSALLGQRGEKLFF
TRBV6-5	TRBJ2-1	-	-	12	TGTGCCAGCAGTACTCCTAGCGTCAACACGATCTTC	CASSTPSVNTIF
TRBV5-1	TRBJ2-7	-	-	13	TGCGCCAGCAGCGCCGGAACCTCCTACGAGCAGTACTTC	CASSAGTSYEQYF
TRBV4-3	TRBJ1-2	once	-	17	TGCGCCAGCAGCCAAGATAGGGACTCCACCGTTTACTATGGCTACACCTTC	CASSQDRDSTVYYGYTF
TRBV3-1	TRBJ2-7	-	-	17	TGTGCCAGCAGCCAAGATAAGTGGACCGGGACGAATTACGAGCAGTACTTC	CASSQDKWTGTNYEQYF
TRBV25-1	TRBJ2-3	-	-	14	TGTGCCAGCGAACAGAGCGTGGAGGGATATACGCAGTATTTT	CASEQSVEGYTQYF
TRBV11-2	TRBJ2-1	-	TRBD1	14	TGTGCCAGCTGGACAGGGGGGGGTTACAATGAGCAGTTCTTC	CASWTGGGYNEQFF
TRBV6-6	TRBJ2-7	-	TRBD2	15	TGTGCCAGCTTGAATCCGGGACTAGCAACCGACGAGCAGTACTTC	CASLNPGLATDEQYF
TRBV7-6	TRBJ2-1	-	-	13	TGTGCCAGCAGCTTACGAGGCTGGGATGAGCAGTTCTTC	CASSLRGWDEQFF
TRBV7-9	TRBJ2-3	-	-	17	TGTGCCAGCAGATTTACTAGGGGCAAAGGCTTCACAGATACGCAGTATTTT	CASRFTRGKGFTDTQYF
TRBV3-1	TRBJ2-5	-	-	12	TGTGCCAGCAGCCCCCCCGATGGGACCCAGTACTTC	CASSPPDGTQYF
TRBV25-1	TRBJ2-7	-	-	11	TGTGCCAGCAGTGGCTCCTACGAGCAGTACTTC	CASSGSYEQYF
TRBV15	TRBJ2-1	-	TRBD2	17	TGTGCCACCAGCAGAGATGTTTTGGCGGGAGTCAACAATGAGCAGTTCTTC	CATSRDVLAGVNNEQFF
TRBV7-9	TRBJ2-7	-	TRBD2	15	TGTGCCAGCAGCCGAGGGACTAGCGGCTTGAACGAGCAGTACTTC	CASSRGTSGLNEQYF
TRBV27	TRBJ1-1	-	-	12	TGTGCCAGCCGGGGGGTCAACACTGAAGCTTTCTTT	CASRGVNTEAFF
TRBV20-1	TRBJ2-7	-	-	15	TGCAGTGCTAGAAGTCAGGGGCGGGCTACTTACGAGCAGTACTTC	CSARSQGRATYEQYF
TRBV29-1	TRBJ1-2	-	-	13	TGCAGCGTTGAAGATAGGCCGCCTATGGGCTACACCTTC	CSVEDRPPMGYTF
TRBV7-9	TRBJ2-1	-	-	15	TGTGCCAGCAGCCCGCCGCGGGGGCCTCAGGATGAGCAGTTCTTC	CASSPPRGPQDEQFF
TRBV7-9	TRBJ2-7	-	TRBD1	14	TGTGCCAGCAGCCCGGGACAGACGTTCTTAGAGCAGTACTTC	CASSPGQTFLEQYF
TRBV15	TRBJ2-7	once	-	14	TGTGCCACCAGCAGAGATCCGCCGGACCCCAAGCAGTACTTC	CATSRDPPDPKQYF
TRBV7-9	TRBJ2-1	-	-	12	TGTGCCAGCACTCTGGACATGTTTGAGCAGTTCTTC	CASTLDMFEQFF
TRBV4-3	TRBJ2-1	-	-	19	TGCGCCAGCACCTCAAATCCCTCCGCTTGGGCGGACTCTGGGGATGAGCAGTTCTTC	CASTSNPSAWADSGDEQFF
TRBV13	TRBJ2-6	-	-	18	TGTGCCAGCAGCTTAGGCCCGGAAAGAGACTCTGGGGCCAACGTCCTGACTTTC	CASSLGPERDSGANVLTF
TRBV6-5	TRBJ2-5	-	TRBD2	15	TGTGCCAGCAGTTACGGACTAGCGGGAAAAGAGACCCAGTACTTC	CASSYGLAGKETQYF
TRBV4-3	TRBJ2-1	once	-	16	TGCGCCAGCAGCCCCCGGGGGCTAGCAGACTACAATGAGCAGTTCTTC	CASSPRGLADYNEQFF
TRBV3-1	TRBJ2-5	-	TRBD1	15	TGTGCCAGCAGCCATCCCCACAGGACAGGCGAGACCCAGTACTTC	CASSHPHRTGETQYF
TRBV19	TRBJ2-1	-	-	12	TGTGCCAGTAGTATCACATTGAATGAGCAGTTCTTC	CASSITLNEQFF
TRBV12-3/TRBV12-4	TRBJ1-2	-	-	15	TGTGCCAGCAGTTTAGATTTGGGACACGTTAATGGCTACACCTTC	CASSLDLGHVNGYTF
TRBV10-3	TRBJ1-5	-	-	15	TGTGCCATCAGTGACAAAGACAGGTCCATAGAGCCCCAGCATTTT	CAISDKDRSIEPQHF
TRBV30	TRBJ1-1	-	-	14	TGTGCCTGGAGTCTCCGGGGGATGAACACTGAAGCTTTCTTT	CAWSLRGMNTEAFF
TRBV12-3/TRBV12-4	TRBJ2-7	-	TRBD2	14	TGTGCCAGCAGTCCCGGGACTAACTCCTACGAGCAGTACTTC	CASSPGTNSYEQYF